Listed below are T cell receptor beta chains from one sample, sequenced in a study of cytomegalovirus exposure and HLA in healthy donors. TCRdb's table, derived via immunoSEQ multiplex PCR, lists solely in-frame clones and lacks some. Here the sample spans 43,000 or so clones, around 65% being singletons. Sample: PBMCs. These TCRs come from a human donor in good health. The CDR3 runs from the conserved cysteine through the conserved F or W. The D gene is left open where the match is weak. The listing skips clone size in some rows; elsewhere it reads once, few, many or a size class.

TRBV2	-	-	TRBJ1-5	CASSVATDQPQHF	TGTGCCAGCAGTGTGGCCACCGATCAGCCCCAGCATTTT
TRBV11-2	-	few	TRBJ2-5	CASSRAPRETQYF	TGTGCCAGCAGTCGAGCCCCGAGAGAGACCCAGTACTTC
TRBV23-1	-	-	TRBJ1-1	CASVQNGTTEAFF	TGCGCCAGCGTACAGAATGGGACAACCGAAGCTTTCTTT
TRBV4-1	-	few	TRBJ1-4	CASSQARRLDEKLFF	TGCGCCAGCAGCCAGGCGAGGAGGTTGGATGAAAAACTGTTTTTT
TRBV7-2	TRBD1	once	TRBJ2-7	CASSLTLLQGAGDEQYF	TGTGCCAGCAGCCTTACACTGCTACAGGGGGCGGGAGACGAGCAGTACTTC
TRBV13	TRBD1	-	TRBJ1-1	CASSPGQGGLNTEAFF	TGTGCCAGCAGCCCTGGACAGGGGGGGTTGAACACTGAAGCTTTCTTT
TRBV4-3	-	-	TRBJ2-7	CASSQDLGGYEQYF	TGCGCCAGCAGCCAAGATCTAGGGGGCTACGAGCAGTACTTC
TRBV5-1	-	-	TRBJ2-7	CASSLEGYEQYF	TGCGCCAGCAGCCTGGAGGGGTACGAGCAGTACTTC
TRBV5-1	-	-	TRBJ1-2	CASSLEAGRSGYTF	TGCGCCAGCAGCTTGGAGGCGGGGAGGTCGGGCTACACCTTC
TRBV27	TRBD2	-	TRBJ2-7	CASSLLADSYEQYF	TGTGCCAGCAGTTTACTAGCGGACTCCTACGAGCAGTACTTC
TRBV14	TRBD2	-	TRBJ2-7	CASSRGQRGAAYEQYF	TGTGCCAGCAGCCGGGGCCAGCGGGGGGCCGCCTACGAGCAGTACTTC
TRBV10-3	-	-	TRBJ2-7	CAIRQVGYEQYF	TGTGCCATCCGACAGGTTGGGTACGAGCAGTACTTC
TRBV2	-	-	TRBJ1-2	CASRMAGYGYTF	TGTGCCAGCAGGATGGCAGGCTATGGCTACACCTTC
TRBV4-1	TRBD2	once	TRBJ2-3	CASSHVTSGTTDTQYF	TGCGCCAGCAGCCATGTGACTAGCGGAACCACAGATACGCAGTATTTT
TRBV10-1	-	-	TRBJ2-4	CASSDRPLWTLGDIQYF	TGCGCCAGCAGTGACCGACCCCTTTGGACTTTGGGAGACATTCAGTACTTC
TRBV19	-	few	TRBJ1-1	CASSMANTEAFF	TGTGCCAGTAGTATGGCCAACACTGAAGCTTTCTTT
TRBV7-2	-	-	TRBJ2-2	CASSRGTANTGELFF	TGTGCCAGCAGCCGCGGGACGGCGAACACCGGGGAGCTGTTTTTT
TRBV9	-	-	TRBJ2-3	CASSDRGGSQYF	TGTGCCAGCAGCGACCGGGGAGGTTCGCAGTATTTT
TRBV21-1	-	-	TRBJ2-7	CASSKGGDYEQYF	TGTGCCAGCAGCAAAGGGGGGGACTACGAGCAGTACTTC
TRBV28	TRBD1	-	TRBJ2-7	CASNTPGQVYEQYF	TGTGCCAGCAACACACCGGGACAGGTCTACGAGCAGTACTTC
TRBV30	-	-	TRBJ2-7	CAWSPSDEHAYEQYF	TGTGCCTGGAGTCCTAGCGACGAGCACGCCTACGAGCAGTACTTC
TRBV18	-	-	TRBJ2-6	CASSPVSGANVLTF	TGTGCCAGCTCACCAGTCTCCGGGGCCAACGTCCTGACTTTC
TRBV13	-	-	TRBJ2-1	CASSSSGLAGYEQFF	-
TRBV7-2	-	-	TRBJ1-3	CASSSLGRSGNTIYF	TGTGCCAGCAGCTCCCTAGGCAGATCTGGAAACACCATATATTTT
TRBV10-3	-	-	TRBJ2-7	CAISERNDWLGASYEQYF	TGTGCCATCAGTGAGCGAAACGACTGGCTAGGGGCCTCCTACGAGCAGTACTTC
TRBV2	TRBD2	-	TRBJ2-1	CASSPGGALIYEQFF	TGTGCCAGCAGTCCGGGGGGGGCACTTATTTATGAGCAGTTCTTC
TRBV5-6	-	few	TRBJ2-7	CASSLLLSYEQYF	TGTGCCAGCAGCTTGCTTCTCAGCTACGAGCAGTACTTC
TRBV19	-	-	TRBJ1-4	CASKERDLGEKLFF	TGTGCCAGTAAAGAGAGGGATTTGGGTGAAAAACTGTTTTTT
TRBV19	-	-	TRBJ1-2	CASTSANYGYTF	TGTGCCAGTACGTCAGCTAACTATGGCTACACCTTC
TRBV28	-	few	TRBJ1-2	CASSVDGTNYGYTF	TGTGCCAGCAGTGTGGACGGGACTAACTATGGCTACACCTTC
TRBV28	-	-	TRBJ1-4	CASNRATNEKLFF	TGTGCCAGCAACAGAGCAACTAATGAAAAACTGTTTTTT
TRBV5-1	-	once	TRBJ1-5	CASSPGTLSNQPQHF	TGCGCCAGCAGCCCCGGGACACTTAGCAATCAGCCCCAGCATTTT
TRBV4-3	TRBD1	-	TRBJ1-4	CASSQGRTGGHEKLFF	TGCGCCAGCAGCCAAGGGCGGACAGGGGGTCATGAAAAACTGTTTTTT
TRBV7-9	-	-	TRBJ2-5	CASSPAAGQETQYF	TGTGCCAGCAGCCCCGCGGCCGGGCAAGAGACCCAGTACTTC
TRBV2	-	-	TRBJ2-4	CASTPQGDIQYF	TGTGCCAGCACCCCCCAGGGTGACATTCAGTACTTC
TRBV5-1	TRBD2	-	TRBJ2-2	CASSSNPRTRSPGELFF	TGCGCCAGCAGCTCCAATCCGAGGACTAGGTCCCCCGGGGAGCTGTTTTTT
TRBV2	-	-	TRBJ1-2	CASTSDRLYGYTF	TGTGCCAGCACATCGGACAGATTGTATGGCTACACCTTC
TRBV10-3	TRBD1	-	TRBJ2-2	CAIREGQGGTGELFF	TGTGCCATCAGAGAGGGACAGGGTGGGACCGGGGAGCTGTTTTTT
TRBV6-6	-	-	TRBJ1-1	CASSPRRLNTEAFF	TGTGCCAGCAGTCCCAGGCGCCTGAACACTGAAGCTTTCTTT
TRBV19	-	-	TRBJ2-7	CASSRGLTYEQYF	TGTGCCAGTAGTAGGGGACTTACCTACGAGCAGTACTTC
TRBV25-1	TRBD1	few	TRBJ2-4	CASSEAGTGRHIQYF	TGTGCCAGCAGTGAAGCCGGGACAGGGCGGCACATTCAGTACTTC
TRBV9	TRBD2	-	TRBJ2-1	CASSVSGGNNEQFF	TGTGCCAGCAGCGTTTCGGGGGGGAACAATGAGCAGTTCTTC
TRBV29-1	TRBD1	-	TRBJ1-2	CSVDSRGDGYTF	TGCAGCGTTGACTCCAGGGGGGATGGCTACACCTTC
TRBV5-1	TRBD2	few	TRBJ2-3	CASIGLAGTDTQYF	TGCGCCAGCATCGGGTTAGCGGGAACAGATACGCAGTATTTT
TRBV10-3	-	-	TRBJ2-1	CAISENLGLNYNEQFF	TGTGCCATCAGTGAGAACCTCGGTTTAAACTACAATGAGCAGTTCTTC
TRBV27	TRBD2	-	TRBJ2-7	CASSLYGGGSDEQYF	TGTGCCAGCAGTTTATACGGGGGAGGGTCCGACGAGCAGTACTTC